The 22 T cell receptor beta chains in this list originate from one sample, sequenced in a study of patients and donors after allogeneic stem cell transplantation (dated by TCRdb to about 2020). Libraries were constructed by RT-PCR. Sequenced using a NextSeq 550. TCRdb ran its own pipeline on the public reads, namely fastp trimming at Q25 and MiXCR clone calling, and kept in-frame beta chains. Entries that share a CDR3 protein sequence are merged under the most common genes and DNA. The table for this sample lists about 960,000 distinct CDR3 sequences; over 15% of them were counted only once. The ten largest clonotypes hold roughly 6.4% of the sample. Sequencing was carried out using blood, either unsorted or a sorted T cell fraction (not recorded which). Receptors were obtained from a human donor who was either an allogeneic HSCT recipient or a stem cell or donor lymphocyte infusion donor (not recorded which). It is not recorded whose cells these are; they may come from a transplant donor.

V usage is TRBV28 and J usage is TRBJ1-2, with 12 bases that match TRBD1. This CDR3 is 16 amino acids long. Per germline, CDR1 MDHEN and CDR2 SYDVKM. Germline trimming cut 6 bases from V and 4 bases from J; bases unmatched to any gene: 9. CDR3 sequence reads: CASSTPPGQGAYGYTF. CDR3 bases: TGTGCCAGCAGCACCCCGCCGGGACAGGGGGCCTATGGCTACACCTTC.

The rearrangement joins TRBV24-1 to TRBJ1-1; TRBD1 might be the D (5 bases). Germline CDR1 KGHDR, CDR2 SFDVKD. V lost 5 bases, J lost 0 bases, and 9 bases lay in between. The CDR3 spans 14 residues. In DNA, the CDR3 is TGTGCCACCAGTGCGGGGCCTATGAACACTGAAGCTTTCTTT. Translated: CATSAGPMNTEAFF.

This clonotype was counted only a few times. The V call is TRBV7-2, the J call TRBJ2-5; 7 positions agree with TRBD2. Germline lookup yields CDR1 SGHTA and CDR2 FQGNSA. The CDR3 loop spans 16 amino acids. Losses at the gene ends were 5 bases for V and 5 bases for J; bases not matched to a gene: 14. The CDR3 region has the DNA TGTGCCAGCAGCCCCTGGGCACTAGCGAAAAGGGAGACCCAGTACTTC. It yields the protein CASSPWALAKRETQYF.

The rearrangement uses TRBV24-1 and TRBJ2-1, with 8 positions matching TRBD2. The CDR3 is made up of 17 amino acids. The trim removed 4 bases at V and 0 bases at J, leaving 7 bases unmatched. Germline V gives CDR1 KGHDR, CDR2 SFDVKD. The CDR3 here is CATSDRSGRGSYNEQFF. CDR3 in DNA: TGTGCCACCAGTGACCGAAGCGGGAGAGGCTCCTACAATGAGCAGTTCTTC.

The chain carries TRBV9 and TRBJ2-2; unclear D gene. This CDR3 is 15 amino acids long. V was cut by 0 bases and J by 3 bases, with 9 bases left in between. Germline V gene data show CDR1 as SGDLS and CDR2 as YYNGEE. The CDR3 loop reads CASSVAAEYTGELFF. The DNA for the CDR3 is TGTGCCAGCAGCGTAGCCGCGGAGTACACCGGGGAGCTGTTTTTT.

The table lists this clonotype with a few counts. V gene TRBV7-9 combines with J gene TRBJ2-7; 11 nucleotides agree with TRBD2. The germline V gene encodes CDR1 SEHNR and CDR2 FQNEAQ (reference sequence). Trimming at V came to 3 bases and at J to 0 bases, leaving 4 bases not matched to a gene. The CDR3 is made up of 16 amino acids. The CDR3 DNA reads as TGTGCCAGCAGCTTTACTAGCGGGAGAAACTCCTACGAGCAGTACTTC. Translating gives CASSFTSGRNSYEQYF.

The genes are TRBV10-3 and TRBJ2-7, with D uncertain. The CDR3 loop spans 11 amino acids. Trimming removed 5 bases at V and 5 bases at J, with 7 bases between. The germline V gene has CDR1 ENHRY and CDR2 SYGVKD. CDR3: CAISSWHEQYF. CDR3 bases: TGTGCCATCAGTAGTTGGCACGAGCAGTACTTC.

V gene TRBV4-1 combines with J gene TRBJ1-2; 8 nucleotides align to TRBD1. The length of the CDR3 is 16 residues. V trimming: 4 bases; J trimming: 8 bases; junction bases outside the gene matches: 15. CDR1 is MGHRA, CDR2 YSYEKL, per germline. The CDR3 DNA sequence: TGCGCCAGCAGCCGACAAGGAGGGACAGGCGTTTTGGGCTACACCTTC. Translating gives CASSRQGGTGVLGYTF.

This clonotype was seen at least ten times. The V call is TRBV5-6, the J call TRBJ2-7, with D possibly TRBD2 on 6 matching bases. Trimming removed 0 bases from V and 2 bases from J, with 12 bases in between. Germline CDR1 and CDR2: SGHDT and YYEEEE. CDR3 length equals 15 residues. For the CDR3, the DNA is TGTGCCAGCAGCTTGGGGGGGGATTATACCTACGAGCAGTACTTC. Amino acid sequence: CASSLGGDYTYEQYF.

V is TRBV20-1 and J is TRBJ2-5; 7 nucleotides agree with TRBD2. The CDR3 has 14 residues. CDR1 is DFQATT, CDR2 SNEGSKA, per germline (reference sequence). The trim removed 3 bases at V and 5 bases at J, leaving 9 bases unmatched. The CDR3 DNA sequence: TGCAGTGCTAGGGGAGGGGCTAGCGAGGAGACCCAGTACTTC. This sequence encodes CSARGGASEETQYF.

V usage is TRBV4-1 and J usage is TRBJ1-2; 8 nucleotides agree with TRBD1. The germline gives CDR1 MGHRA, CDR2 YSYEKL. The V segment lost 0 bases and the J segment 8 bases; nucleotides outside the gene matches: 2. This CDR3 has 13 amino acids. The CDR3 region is CASSQDTGGGYTF. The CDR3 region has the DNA TGCGCCAGCAGCCAAGATACAGGGGGGGGCTACACCTTC.

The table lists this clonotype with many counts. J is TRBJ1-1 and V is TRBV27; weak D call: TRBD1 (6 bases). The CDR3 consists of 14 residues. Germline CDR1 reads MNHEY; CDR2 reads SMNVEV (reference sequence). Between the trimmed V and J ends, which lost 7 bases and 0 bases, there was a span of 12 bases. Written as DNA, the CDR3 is TGTGCCAGCATACCGGGACATTTGAACACTGAAGCTTTCTTT. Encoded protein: CASIPGHLNTEAFF.

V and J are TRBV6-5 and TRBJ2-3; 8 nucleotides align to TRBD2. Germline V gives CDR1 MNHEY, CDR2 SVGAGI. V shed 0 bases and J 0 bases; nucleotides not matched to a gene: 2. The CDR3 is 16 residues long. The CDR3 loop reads CASSYSSGASTDTQYF. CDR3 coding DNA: TGTGCCAGCAGTTACTCTAGCGGGGCCAGCACAGATACGCAGTATTTT.

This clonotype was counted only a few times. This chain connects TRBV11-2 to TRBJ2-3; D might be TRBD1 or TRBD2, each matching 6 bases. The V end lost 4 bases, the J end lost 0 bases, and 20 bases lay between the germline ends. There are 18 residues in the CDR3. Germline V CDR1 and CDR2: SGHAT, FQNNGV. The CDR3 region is CASSSRGGLLDSTDTQYF. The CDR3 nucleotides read TGTGCCAGCAGCTCCCGAGGGGGGCTCCTAGATAGCACAGATACGCAGTATTTT.

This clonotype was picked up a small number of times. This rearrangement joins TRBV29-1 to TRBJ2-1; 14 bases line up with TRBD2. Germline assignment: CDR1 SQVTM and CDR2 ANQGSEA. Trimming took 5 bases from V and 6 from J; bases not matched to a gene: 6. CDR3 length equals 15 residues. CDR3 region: CSVTHGTSGGNEQFF. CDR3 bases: TGCAGCGTTACCCACGGGACTAGCGGGGGCAATGAGCAGTTCTTC.

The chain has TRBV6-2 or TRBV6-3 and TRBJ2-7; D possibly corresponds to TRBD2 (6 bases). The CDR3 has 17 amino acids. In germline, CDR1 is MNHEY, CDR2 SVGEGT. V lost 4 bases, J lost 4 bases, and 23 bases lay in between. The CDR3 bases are TGTGCCAGCAGTTCTGCACCGAGGGGCGGGGCCCTTTACGAGCAGTACTTC. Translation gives CASSSAPRGGALYEQYF.

The CDR3 bases are TGCGCCAGCAGCTTTACTCGGGACAGGGGCAATGAGCAGTTCTTC. Translating gives CASSFTRDRGNEQFF. The chain is built from TRBV5-1 and TRBJ2-1; 10 positions match TRBD1. CDR1 is SGHRS, CDR2 YFSETQ, per germline. Losses at the gene ends were 2 bases for V and 6 bases for J; bases not matched to a gene: 5. This CDR3 comprises 15 residues.

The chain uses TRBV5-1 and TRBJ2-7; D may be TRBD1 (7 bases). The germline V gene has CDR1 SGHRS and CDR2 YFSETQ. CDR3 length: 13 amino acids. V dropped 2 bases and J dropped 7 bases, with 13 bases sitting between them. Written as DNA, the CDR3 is TGCGCCAGCAGCTTAACAGGGGAGGAGGAGCAGTACTTC. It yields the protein CASSLTGEEEQYF.

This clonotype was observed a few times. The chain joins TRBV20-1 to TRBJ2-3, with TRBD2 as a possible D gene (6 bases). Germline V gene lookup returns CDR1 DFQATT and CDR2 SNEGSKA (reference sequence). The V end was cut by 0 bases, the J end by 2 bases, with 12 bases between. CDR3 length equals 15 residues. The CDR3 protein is CSARDPGATTDTQYF. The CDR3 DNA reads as TGCAGTGCTAGAGATCCGGGAGCGACCACAGATACGCAGTATTTT.

CDR3: CASSLEGREKLFF. DNA for the CDR3: TGCGCCAGCAGCTTGGAGGGGCGGGAAAAACTGTTTTTT. The chain joins TRBV5-1 to TRBJ1-4, with TRBD1 as a possible D gene (5 bases). The germline CDR1 and CDR2 sequences are SGHRS and YFSETQ. The V and J ends lost 0 bases and 8 bases respectively, with 8 bases between them. The CDR3 is 13 residues long. Supplemented by reference TRBV5-1 and TRBJ1-4, the full variable domain reads KAGVTQTPRYLIKTRGQQVTLSCSPISGHRSVSWYQQTPGQGLQFLFEYFSETQRNKGNFPGRFSGRQFSNSRSEMNVSTLELGDSALYLCASSLEGREKLFFGSGTQLSVL.

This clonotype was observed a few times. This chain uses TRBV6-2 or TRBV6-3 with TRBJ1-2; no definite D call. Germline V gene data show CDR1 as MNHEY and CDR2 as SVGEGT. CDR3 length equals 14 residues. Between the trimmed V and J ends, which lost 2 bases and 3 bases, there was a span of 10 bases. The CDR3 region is CASSYDPGYYGYTF. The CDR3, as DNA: TGTGCCAGCAGTTACGACCCGGGCTACTATGGCTACACCTTC.

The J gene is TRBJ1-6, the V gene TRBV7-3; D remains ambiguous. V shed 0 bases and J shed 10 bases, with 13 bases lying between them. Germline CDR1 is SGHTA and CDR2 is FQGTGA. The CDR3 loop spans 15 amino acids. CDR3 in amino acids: CASSLTDPLRSPLHF. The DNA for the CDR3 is TGTGCCAGCAGCTTAACTGACCCTCTACGGTCACCCCTCCACTTT.